This TCR beta chain was captured by sequencing in a study of CD8 T cells in Susac syndrome. RNA amounts of 0.5 to 1 ug underwent reverse transcription with random hexamers. MiXCR, applied by TCRdb to the immunoSEQ multiplex PCR reads, yields one record per CDR3 protein. Here the sample spans around 110,000 distinct CDR3 sequences, approximately 94% being singletons. Comments on this clonotype: Its specificity is not known.

Findings of the study overall: Clonal CD8+ expansion in Susac was highest in TEMRA cells and active patients.

In Susac syndrome patients, recently defined diagnostic criteria for definite or probable disease were met. Negative isolation was applied to CD8+ and CD4+ T cells, and FACS enrichment was applied to TEMRA cells. The sequenced material came from CD8+ T cells from PBMCs. The TCR comes from a human donor with Susac syndrome.

The CDR3, as DNA: TGCACTCGCAGGGGGGCCTATGGCTACACCTTC. This translates into CTRRGAYGYTF. The chain couples TRBV20-1 to TRBJ1-2; 7 bases are a match to TRBD1. The CDR3 is made up of 11 amino acids. The germline CDR1 and CDR2 sequences are DFQATT and SNEGSKA (reference sequence).